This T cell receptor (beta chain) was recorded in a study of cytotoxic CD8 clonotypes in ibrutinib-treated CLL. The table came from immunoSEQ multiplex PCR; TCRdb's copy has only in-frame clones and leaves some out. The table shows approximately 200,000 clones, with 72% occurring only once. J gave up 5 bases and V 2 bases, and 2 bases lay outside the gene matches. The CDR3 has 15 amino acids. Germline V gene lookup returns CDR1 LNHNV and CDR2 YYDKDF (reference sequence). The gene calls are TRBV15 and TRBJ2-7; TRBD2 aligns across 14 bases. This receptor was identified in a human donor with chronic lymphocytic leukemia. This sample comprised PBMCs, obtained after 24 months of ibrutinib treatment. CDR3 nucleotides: TGTGCCACCAGCAGACTGGGACTAGCGGGAGACGAGCAGTACTTC. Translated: CATSRLGLAGDEQYF.